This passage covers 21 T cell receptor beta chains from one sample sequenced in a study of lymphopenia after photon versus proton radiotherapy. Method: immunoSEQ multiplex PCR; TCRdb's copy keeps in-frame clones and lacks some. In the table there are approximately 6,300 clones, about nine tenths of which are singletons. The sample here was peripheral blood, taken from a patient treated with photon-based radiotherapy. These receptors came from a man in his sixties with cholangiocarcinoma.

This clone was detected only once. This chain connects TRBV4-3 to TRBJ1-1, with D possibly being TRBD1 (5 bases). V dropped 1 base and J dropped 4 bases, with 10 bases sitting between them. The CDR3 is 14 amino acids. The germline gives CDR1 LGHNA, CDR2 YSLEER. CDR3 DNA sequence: TGCGCCAGCAGCCAAGTAGGGACCGGCACTGAAGCTTTCTTT. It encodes CASSQVGTGTEAFF.

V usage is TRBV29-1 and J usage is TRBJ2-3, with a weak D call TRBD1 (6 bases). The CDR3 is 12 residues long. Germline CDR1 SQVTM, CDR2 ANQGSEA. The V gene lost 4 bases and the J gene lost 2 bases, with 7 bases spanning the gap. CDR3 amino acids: CSVGTVTDTQYF. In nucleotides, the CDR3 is TGCAGCGTTGGGACAGTCACAGATACGCAGTATTTT.

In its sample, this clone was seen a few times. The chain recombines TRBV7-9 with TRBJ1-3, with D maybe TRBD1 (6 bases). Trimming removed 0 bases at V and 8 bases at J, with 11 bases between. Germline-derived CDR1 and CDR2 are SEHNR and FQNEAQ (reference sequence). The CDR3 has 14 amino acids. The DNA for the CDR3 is TGTGCCAGCAGCTTAGCGGACAGTTGGGACACCATATATTTT. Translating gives CASSLADSWDTIYF.

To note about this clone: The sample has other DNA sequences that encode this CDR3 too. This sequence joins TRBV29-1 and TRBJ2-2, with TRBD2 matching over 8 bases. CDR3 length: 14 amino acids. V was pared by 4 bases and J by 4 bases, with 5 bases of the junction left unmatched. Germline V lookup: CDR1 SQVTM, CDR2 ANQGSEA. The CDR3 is CSVGGLGGTGELFF. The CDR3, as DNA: TGCAGCGTTGGGGGACTAGGGGGCACCGGGGAGCTGTTTTTT.

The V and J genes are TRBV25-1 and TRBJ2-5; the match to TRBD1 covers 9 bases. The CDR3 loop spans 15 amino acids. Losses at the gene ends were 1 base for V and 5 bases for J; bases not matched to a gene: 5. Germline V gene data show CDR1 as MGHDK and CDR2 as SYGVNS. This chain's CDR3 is CASSEWGTGIETQYF. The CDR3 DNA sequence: TGTGCCAGCAGTGAATGGGGGACAGGGATTGAGACCCAGTACTTC.

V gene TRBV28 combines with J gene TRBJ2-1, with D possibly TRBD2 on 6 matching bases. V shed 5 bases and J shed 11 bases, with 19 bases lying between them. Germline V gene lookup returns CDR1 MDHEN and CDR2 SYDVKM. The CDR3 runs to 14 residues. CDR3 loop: CASSLSLEGSKQFF. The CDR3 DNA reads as TGTGCCAGCAGTCTATCTCTGGAGGGATCGAAGCAGTTCTTC.

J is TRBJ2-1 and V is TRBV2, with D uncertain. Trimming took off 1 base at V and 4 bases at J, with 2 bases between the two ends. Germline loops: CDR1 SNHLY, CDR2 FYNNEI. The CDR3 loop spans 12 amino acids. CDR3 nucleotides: TGTGCCAGCAGTGAAGGGTACAATGAGCAGTTCTTC. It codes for CASSEGYNEQFF.

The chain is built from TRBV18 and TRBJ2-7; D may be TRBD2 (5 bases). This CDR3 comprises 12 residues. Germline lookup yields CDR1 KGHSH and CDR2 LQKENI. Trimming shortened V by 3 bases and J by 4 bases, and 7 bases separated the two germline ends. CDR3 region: CASSPGEYEQYF. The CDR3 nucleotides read TGTGCCAGCTCACCCGGGGAGTACGAGCAGTACTTC.

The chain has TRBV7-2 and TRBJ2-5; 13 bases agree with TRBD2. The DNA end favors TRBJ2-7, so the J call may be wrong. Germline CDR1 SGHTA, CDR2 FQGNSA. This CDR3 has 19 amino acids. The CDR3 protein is CASSWRPGLAGPEASEQYF. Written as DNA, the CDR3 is TGTGCCAGCAGCTGGCGCCCGGGACTAGCGGGGCCCGAGGCCTCCGAGCAGTACTTC.

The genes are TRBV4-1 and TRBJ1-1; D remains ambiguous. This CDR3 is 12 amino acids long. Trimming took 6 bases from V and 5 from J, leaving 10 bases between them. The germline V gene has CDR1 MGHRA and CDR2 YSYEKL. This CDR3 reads CASRGRGTEAFF. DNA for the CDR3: TGCGCCAGCAGGGGTCGGGGTACTGAAGCTTTCTTT.

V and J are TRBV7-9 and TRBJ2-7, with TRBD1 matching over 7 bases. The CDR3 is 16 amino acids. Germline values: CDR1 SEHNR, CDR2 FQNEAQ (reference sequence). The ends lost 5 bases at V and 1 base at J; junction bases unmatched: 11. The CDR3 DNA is TGTGCCAGCAGCCAGGGGGTGGGATCGGATTCCTACGAGCAGTACTTC. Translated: CASSQGVGSDSYEQYF.

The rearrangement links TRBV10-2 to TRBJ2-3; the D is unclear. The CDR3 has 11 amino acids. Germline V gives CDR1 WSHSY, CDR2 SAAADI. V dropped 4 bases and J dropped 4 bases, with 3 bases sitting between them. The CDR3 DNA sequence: TGCGCCAGCAGTGGAGCAGATACGCAGTATTTT. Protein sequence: CASSGADTQYF.

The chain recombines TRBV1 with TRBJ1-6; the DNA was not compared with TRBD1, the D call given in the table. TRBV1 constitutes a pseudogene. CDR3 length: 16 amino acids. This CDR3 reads CTSSHDGQGGGSPLHF. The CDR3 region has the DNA TGCACCAGCAGCCATGACGGACAGGGGGGGGGATCACCCCTCCACTTT.

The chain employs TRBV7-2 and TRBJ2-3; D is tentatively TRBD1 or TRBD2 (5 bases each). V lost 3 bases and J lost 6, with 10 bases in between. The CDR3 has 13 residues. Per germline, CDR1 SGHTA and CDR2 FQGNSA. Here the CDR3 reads CASSFQGADTQYF. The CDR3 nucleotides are TGTGCCAGCAGCTTTCAGGGAGCGGATACGCAGTATTTT.

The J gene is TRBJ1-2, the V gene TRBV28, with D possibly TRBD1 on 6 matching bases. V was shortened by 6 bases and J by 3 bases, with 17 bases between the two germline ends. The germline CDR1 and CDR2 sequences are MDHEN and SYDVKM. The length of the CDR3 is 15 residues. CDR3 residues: CASSGGDKAHYGYTF. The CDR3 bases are TGTGCCAGCAGCGGTGGGGACAAAGCCCACTATGGCTACACCTTC.

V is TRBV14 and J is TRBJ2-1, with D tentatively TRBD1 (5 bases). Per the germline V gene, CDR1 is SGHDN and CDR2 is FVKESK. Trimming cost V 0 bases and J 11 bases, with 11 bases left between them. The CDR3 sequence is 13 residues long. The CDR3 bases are TGTGCCAGCAGCCAAGACTCGCAGGGCAAGCAGTTCTTC. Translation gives CASSQDSQGKQFF.

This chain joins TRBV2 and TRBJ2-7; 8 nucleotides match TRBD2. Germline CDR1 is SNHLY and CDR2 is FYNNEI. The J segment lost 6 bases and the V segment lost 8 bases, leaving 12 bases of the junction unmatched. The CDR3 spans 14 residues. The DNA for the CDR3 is TGTGCCAGCCTAATTAGCGGGGTTTCTGTCGAGCAGTACTTC. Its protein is CASLISGVSVEQYF.

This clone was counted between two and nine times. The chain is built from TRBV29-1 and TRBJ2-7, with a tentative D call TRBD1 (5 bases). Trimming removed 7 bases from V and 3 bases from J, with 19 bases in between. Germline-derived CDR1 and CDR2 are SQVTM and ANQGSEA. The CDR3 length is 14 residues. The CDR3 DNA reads TGCAGCGCAGAGGACACAACTGAGAACTACGAGCAGTACTTC. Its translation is CSAEDTTENYEQYF.

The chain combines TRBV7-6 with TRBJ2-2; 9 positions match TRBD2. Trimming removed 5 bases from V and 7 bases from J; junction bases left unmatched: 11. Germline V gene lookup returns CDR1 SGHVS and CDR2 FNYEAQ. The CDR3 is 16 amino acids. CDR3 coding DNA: TGTGCCAGCAGCCTCCACCCTAGCGGGAATGACGGGGAGCTGTTTTTT. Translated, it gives CASSLHPSGNDGELFF.

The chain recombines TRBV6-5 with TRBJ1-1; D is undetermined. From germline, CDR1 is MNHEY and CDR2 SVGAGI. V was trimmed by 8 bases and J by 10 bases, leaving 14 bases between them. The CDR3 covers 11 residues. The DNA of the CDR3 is TGTGCCAGCGCTACGCGGGCGGGAGCTTTCTTT. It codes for CASATRAGAFF.

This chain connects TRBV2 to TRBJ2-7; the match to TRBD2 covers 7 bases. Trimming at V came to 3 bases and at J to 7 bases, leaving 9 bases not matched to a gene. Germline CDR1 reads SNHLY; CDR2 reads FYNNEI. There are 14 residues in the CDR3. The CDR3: CASSELLAEEEQYF. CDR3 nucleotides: TGTGCCAGCAGTGAGCTGCTAGCGGAAGAGGAGCAGTACTTC.